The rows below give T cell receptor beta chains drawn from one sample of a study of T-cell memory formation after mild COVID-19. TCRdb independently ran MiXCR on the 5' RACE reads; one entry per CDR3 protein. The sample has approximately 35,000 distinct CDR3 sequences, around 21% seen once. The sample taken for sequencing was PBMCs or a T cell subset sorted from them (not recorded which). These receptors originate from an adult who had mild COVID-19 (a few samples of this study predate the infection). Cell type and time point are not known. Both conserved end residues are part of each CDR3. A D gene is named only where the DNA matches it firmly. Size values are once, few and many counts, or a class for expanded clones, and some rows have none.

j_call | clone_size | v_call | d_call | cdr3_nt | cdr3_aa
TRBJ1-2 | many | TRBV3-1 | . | TGTGCCAGCAGCCCCTATCTTGGAGACTTCTATGGCTACACCTTC | CASSPYLGDFYGYTF
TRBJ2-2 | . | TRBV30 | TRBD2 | TGTGCCTGGAGTGTATTGAGCGGGAGTTATGGCGGGGAGCTGTTTTTT | CAWSVLSGSYGGELFF
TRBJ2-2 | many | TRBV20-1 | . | TGCAGTGCTAGAGATAGGAGGGCCCCCACCGGGGAGCTGTTTTTT | CSARDRRAPTGELFF
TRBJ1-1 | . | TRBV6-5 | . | TGTGCCAGCAGTTACTCTTTAGGGGGCACTGAAGCTTTCTTT | CASSYSLGGTEAFF
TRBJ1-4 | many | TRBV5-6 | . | TGTGCCAGCAGCTCAATATATCGTTGGGGCAGCTCAACTAATGAAAAACTGTTTTTT | CASSSIYRWGSSTNEKLFF
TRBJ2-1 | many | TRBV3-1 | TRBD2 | TGTGCCAGCAGCCAAGAACTAGTAGCGGGAGACAATGAGCAGTTCTTC | CASSQELVAGDNEQFF
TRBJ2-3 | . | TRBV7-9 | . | TGTGCCAGCAGACTCTCGATGCCTGATACGCAGTATTTT | CASRLSMPDTQYF
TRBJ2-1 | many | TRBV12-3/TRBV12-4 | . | TGTGCCAGCAGCTCCCTTGGGGGGTCCTACAATGAGCAGTTCTTC | CASSSLGGSYNEQFF
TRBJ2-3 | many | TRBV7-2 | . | TGTGCCAGCAGGTATCGGCGAGGAGGGGTCGATACGCAGTATTTT | CASRYRRGGVDTQYF
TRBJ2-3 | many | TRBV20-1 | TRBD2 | TGCAGTGCTAGAAGACTAGCGGGGGGATCGGATACGCAGTATTTT | CSARRLAGGSDTQYF
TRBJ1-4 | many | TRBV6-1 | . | TGTGCCAGCAGAAAACGAGGGCGCGGGACAAATGAAAAACTGTTTTTT | CASRKRGRGTNEKLFF
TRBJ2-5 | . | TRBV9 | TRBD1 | TGTGCCAGCAGCGTAGGGTCAGGGGGAGAGACCCAGTACTTC | CASSVGSGGETQYF
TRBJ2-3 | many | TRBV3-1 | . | TGTGCCAGCAGCCAAGAGCGGCTCGGGACTAGCACAGATACGCAGTATTTT | CASSQERLGTSTDTQYF
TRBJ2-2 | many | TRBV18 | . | TGTGCCAGCTCACCCTCCAGCACCGGGGAGCTGTTTTTT | CASSPSSTGELFF
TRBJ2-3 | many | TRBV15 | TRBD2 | TGTGCCACCAGGACTAGCGGGTACACAGATACGCAGTATTTT | CATRTSGYTDTQYF
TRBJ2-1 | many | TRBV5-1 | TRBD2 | TGCGCCAGCAGAGCTAGCGGGAGCAATGAGCAGTTCTTC | CASRASGSNEQFF
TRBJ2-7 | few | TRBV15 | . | TGTGCCACCAGCAGAGAAGGCACTAGAACTTCCTACGAGCAGTACTTC | CATSREGTRTSYEQYF
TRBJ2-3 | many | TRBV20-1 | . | TGCAGTGCTAGTAGGGGGGATACGCAGTATTTT | CSASRGDTQYF
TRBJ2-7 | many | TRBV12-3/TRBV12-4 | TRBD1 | TGTGCCAGCAGAGGGACAGGGGGCTCCTACGAGCAGTACTTC | CASRGTGGSYEQYF
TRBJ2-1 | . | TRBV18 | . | TGTGCCAGCTCACCTAACGGGGCGGATGAGCAGTTCTTC | CASSPNGADEQFF
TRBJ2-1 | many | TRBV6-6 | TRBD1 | TGTGCCAGCATTACAACCGGGACAGGACTTTACAATGAGCAGTTCTTC | CASITTGTGLYNEQFF
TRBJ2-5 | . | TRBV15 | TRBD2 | TGTGCCACCAGCAGAGCTAGCGGGGGAGAGACCCAGTACTTC | CATSRASGGETQYF
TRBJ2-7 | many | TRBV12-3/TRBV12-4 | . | TGTGCCAGCAGTCCCCAGGGGCTAGCCTCCTACGAGCAGTACTTC | CASSPQGLASYEQYF
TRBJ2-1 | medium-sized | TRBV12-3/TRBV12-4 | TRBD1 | TGTGCCAGCAGTCCTATCTTGGGACAGGGGTCTAACCCGAGCAAGTACAATGAGCAGTTCTTC | CASSPILGQGSNPSKYNEQFF
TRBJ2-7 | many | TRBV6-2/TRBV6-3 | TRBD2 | TGTGCCAGCAGTCCAGCGGGAGGACGGTCAGAGCAGTACTTC | CASSPAGGRSEQYF
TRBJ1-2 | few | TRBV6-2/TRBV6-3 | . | TGTGCCAGCAGTTACTTGAGACCTGTTAACTATGGCTACACCTTC | CASSYLRPVNYGYTF
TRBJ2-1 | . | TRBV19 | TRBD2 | TGTGCCAGTAGTACGGGACTAGGCTCCCTCAATGAGCAGTTCTTC | CASSTGLGSLNEQFF
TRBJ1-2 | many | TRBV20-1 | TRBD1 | TGCAGTGCGAGCAGGGGGCAGGGTGGCTACACCTTC | CSASRGQGGYTF
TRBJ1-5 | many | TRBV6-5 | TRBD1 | TGTGCCAGCAGCCCTGGACAGGGGCCCCAGCATTTT | CASSPGQGPQHF
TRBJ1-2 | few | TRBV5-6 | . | TGTGCCAGCAGCTTGGGGACAGCCAAGGTAAGCTACACCTTC | CASSLGTAKVSYTF
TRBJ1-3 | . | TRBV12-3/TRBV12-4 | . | TGTGCCAGCACTACCCTCCAGATATCAGTCGGAAACACCATATATTTT | CASTTLQISVGNTIYF
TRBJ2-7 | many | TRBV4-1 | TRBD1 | TGCGCCAGCAGCCAAGCAACCGTCGGACAGGGGACCTACGAGCAGTACTTC | CASSQATVGQGTYEQYF
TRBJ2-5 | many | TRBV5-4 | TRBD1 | TGTGCCAGCAGCTTGGAGGGACAGGGGGTACAGACCCAGTACTTC | CASSLEGQGVQTQYF
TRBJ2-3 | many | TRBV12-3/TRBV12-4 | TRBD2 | TGTGCCAGCAGTCTAAGACTAGCAGAAGGTACGCAGTATTTT | CASSLRLAEGTQYF
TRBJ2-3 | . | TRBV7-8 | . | TGTGCCAGCAGCTTAAGGGGGGGAAGCACAGATACGCAGTATTTT | CASSLRGGSTDTQYF